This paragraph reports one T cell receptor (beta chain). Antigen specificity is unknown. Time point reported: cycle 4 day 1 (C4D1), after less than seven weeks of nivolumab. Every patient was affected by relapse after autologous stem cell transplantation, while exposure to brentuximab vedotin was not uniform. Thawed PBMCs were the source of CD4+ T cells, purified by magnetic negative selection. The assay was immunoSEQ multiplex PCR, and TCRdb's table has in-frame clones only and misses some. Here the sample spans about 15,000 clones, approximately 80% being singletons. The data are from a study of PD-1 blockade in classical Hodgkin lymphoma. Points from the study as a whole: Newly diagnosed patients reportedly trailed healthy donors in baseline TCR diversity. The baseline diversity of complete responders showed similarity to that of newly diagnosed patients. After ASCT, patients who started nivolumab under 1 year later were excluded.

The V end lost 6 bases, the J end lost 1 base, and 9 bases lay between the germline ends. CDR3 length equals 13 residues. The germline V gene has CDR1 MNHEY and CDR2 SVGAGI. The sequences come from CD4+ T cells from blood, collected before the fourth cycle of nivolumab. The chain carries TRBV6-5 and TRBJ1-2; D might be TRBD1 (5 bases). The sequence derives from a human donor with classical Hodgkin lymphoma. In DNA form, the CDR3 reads TGTGCCAGCAGAGGCCAGGGTAACTATGGCTACACCTTC. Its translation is CASRGQGNYGYTF.